Reported below is one T cell receptor beta chain. Its matching antigen is unknown. The sample originates from a study of T cells in Graves' hyperthyroidism and ophthalmopathy. Amplification of TCR beta CDR3 regions was performed using RNA transcripts as template. Using the HTBI primer set, a first-round RT-PCR was run on the TCR CDR3. TCRdb reanalysed the multiplex PCR reads using MiXCR and keeps one entry per CDR3 protein. In the table there are a few hundred thousand distinct CDR3 sequences, around 13% of which are singletons. Whole-study results and caveats: Blood shared most expanded thyroid clonotypes above 0.001.

Across 18 months, stable Graves' hyperthyroidism was marked by no progression to ophthalmopathy. The diagnostic basis comprised clinical symptoms, serum thyroxine and TRAb, thyroid ultrasound and orbital computed tomography. CDR3 length equals 13 residues. Germline V CDR1 and CDR2: DFQATT, SNEGSKA (reference sequence). V lost 0 bases to trimming and J lost 9 bases, with 12 bases between them. This sequence originates from a woman aged 18-35 years with Graves' hyperthyroidism. The V call is TRBV20-1, the J call TRBJ2-4; D perhaps matches TRBD2 (5 bases). Sequencing used blood. CDR3 sequence (DNA): TGCAGTGCTAGAGACTACTTTGAGGGCATTCAGTACTTC. This gives the protein CSARDYFEGIQYF.